The source of this T cell receptor beta chain is a study of regulatory T cells in long-lasting Graves disease. Overall study results and limits: Persistent disease exhibited a predilection for TRBV28, TRBJ1-2 and TRBJ2-5.

Investigators prepared the TCR beta libraries by applying iRepertoire HTBI primers and Arm-PCR of CDR3 regions. A single record per CDR3 protein comes from TCRdb applying MiXCR to the multiplex PCR reads. The sample lists approximately 230,000 distinct CDR3 sequences; 15% to 20% were seen once. This clonotype was recorded at least ten times. Its antigen is not identified. The time point here: newly diagnosed GD, antithyroid drugs for less than 3 months. The TCR library was made from RNA that had been extracted from PBMCs in TRIzol. The CDR3 totals 14 residues. V gave up 6 bases and J gave up 3 bases, with 12 bases separating them.

The source material was peripheral blood mononuclear cells (PBMCs), sampled at new diagnosis, from a patient treated with antithyroid drugs. The V gene is TRBV12-3 or TRBV12-4, the J gene TRBJ1-5; TRBD1 is a possible D gene (5 bases). The receptor was isolated from a female donor with Graves disease. The CDR3 reads CASSPGLNNQPQHF. CDR3 coding DNA: TGTGCCAGCAGCCCGGGACTGAACAATCAGCCCCAGCATTTT.